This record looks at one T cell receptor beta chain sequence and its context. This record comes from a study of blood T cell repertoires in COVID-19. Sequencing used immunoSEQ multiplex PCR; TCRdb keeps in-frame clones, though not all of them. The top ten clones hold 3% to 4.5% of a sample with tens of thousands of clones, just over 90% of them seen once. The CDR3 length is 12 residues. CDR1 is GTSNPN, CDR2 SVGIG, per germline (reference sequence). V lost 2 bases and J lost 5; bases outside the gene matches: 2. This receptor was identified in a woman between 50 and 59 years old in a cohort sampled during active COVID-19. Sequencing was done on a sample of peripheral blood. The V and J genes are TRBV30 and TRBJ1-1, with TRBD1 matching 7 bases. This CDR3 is CAWSTGVTEAFF. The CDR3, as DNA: TGTGCCTGGAGTACAGGGGTTACTGAAGCTTTCTTT.